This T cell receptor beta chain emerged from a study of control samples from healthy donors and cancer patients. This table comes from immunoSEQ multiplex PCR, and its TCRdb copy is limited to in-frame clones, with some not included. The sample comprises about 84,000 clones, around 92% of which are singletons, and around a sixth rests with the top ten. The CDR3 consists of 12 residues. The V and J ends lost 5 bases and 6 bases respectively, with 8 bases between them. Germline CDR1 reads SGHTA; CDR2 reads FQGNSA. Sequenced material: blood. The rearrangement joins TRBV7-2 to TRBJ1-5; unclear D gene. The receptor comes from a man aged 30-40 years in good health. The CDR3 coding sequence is TGTGCCAGCAGCGATTCGGGTCAGCCCCAGCATTTT. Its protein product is CASSDSGQPQHF.